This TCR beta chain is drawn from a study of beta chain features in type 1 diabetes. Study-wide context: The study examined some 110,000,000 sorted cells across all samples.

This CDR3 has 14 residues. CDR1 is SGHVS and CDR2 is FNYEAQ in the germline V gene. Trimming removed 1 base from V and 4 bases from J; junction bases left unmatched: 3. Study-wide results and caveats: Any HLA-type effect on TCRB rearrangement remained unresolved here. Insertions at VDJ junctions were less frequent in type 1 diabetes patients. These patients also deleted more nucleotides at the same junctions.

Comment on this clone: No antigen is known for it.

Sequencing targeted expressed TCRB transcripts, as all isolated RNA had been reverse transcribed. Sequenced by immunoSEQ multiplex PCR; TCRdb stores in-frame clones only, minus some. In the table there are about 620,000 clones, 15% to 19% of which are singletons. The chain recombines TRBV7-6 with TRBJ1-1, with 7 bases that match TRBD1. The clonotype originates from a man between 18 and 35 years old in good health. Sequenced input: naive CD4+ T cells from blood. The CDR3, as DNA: TGTGCCAGCAGCTTAGAGGGACAGAGCACTGAAGCTTTCTTT. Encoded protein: CASSLEGQSTEAFF.